The sequence of this T cell receptor beta chain was determined in a study of shared clonotypes between healthy human individuals (dated by TCRdb to about 2020). Study-wide context: The cohort included three men and two women between 18 and 49 years of age. Leukapheresis yielded between about 0.9 and 8.9 billion PBMCs per donor. To estimate repertoire size and how much clonotypes are shared between individuals, the study performed deep sequencing of blood TCR repertoires from five healthy adults. Libraries were prepared and TCR repertoires were sequenced by different laboratories using diverse techniques, in order to increase sequencing depth and limit assay-specific biases.

Results the study describes overall, beyond this receptor: Pairwise subsampling indicated that sequencing depth was expected to affect the degree of clonotype sharing among donors. Sampling was limited to blood, and TCR repertoires in tissue likely differ from TCR repertoires in blood. The genetic and exposure-history diversity represented was limited by the small number of donors.

At the junction V is shortened by 4 bases and J by 5 bases, with 9 bases in between. From the cysteine up to the phenylalanine, the CDR3 has a length of 13 residues. The read is trimmed to its CDR3 DNA, 39 bases read in frame from base 1. Taken from the germline V gene, the CDR1 and CDR2 loops are SGHRS and YFSETQ. Using the deep immunoSEQ assay, TCR CDR3 regions were amplified from genomic DNA by multiplex PCR. Extracted genomic DNA from each cell subset was spread evenly across all wells of several immunoSEQ 96-well plates, with each plate serving as a replicate. For unsorted PBMC, each replicate PCR was loaded with 250 to 300 ng genomic DNA, equivalent to roughly 31,000 T cell genomes. Ten immunoSEQ deep assay plates were used to sequence unsorted PBMC genomic DNA. Purified libraries were quantified with a Qubit 3.0 fluorometer, sized on a Bioanalyzer 2100, and re-quantified with the KAPA Library Quantification kit. Every immunoSEQ 96-well plate was sequenced on a dedicated single-read 150-cycle Illumina NextSeq 550 flow cell. Turning to the authors' computational methods: The immunoSEQ output contained only junctional sequences without quality scores, so filtering could not match that applied to full-length reads. To assign V/J genes and CDR3, sequences were annotated using PyIR, a Python wrapper for IgBLAST v1.9, with IMGT germline references. Any read was removed if the V/J assignment was weak (E-value above 1e-6), the CDR3 was missing, or the read contained stop codons, out-of-frame junctions, or ambiguous translated residues. V3J clonotypes were defined by identical inferred V gene, J gene, and CDR3 amino acid sequence. Percentage overlap between repertoires was computed as shared unique clonotypes divided by the size of the smaller repertoire. Three approaches were used to assess repertoire richness: RTK rarefaction, the Chao1 estimator, and Recon v2.1 estimates of unobserved clonotypes. In its TCRdb copy, this immuneACCESS table keeps in-frame sequences only and misses some clones. Where compared with another copy, unresolved V genes explain less than half of these, and the others have no known cause. V and J calls plus clone size are reproduced from that table; the DNA served to infer D and trimming. Within this sample are hundreds of thousands of clones, with roughly three quarters of them counted one time only. Less than 15% of the sample lies in the top ten.

Comment on this clone: Its antigen is not yet known. No base qualities exist here, and no much larger clone lies one base off it.

The donors were healthy, HIV-negative adults with no recently reported acute infections or vaccinations. All donors were Caucasian adults living in Nashville, Tennessee, USA. For unsorted samples, about 90 million PBMCs were counted and genomic DNA was extracted with the QIAamp DNA Blood Mini kit. Blood was obtained by leukapheresis, after which PBMCs were separated by Ficoll-Histopaque density gradient centrifugation and cryopreserved in liquid nitrogen vapor phase. This TCR came from a woman in her 40s in good health. Some clones in this sample may be carry-over from other donors' samples. The material sequenced was PBMCs. The chain is encoded by TRBV5-1 joined to TRBJ2-2; the D gene remains uncertain. The CDR3 has the sequence CASSPQETGELFF. The sequenced DNA is TGCGCCAGCAGCCCACAAGAGACCGGGGAGCTGTTTTTT.